This T cell receptor beta chain was captured by sequencing in a study of blood T cell repertoires in COVID-19. About the research overall: Collection of acute and convalescent COVID-19 samples took place in the United States, Italy and Spain. Sources were T cells, B-cell-depleted T cells, or PBMCs; the material itself was cDNA or gDNA.

Study processing details: By means of reference gene primer amplification, nucleated cell counts were estimated. TCRdb keeps only in-frame clones here, not all; method: immunoSEQ multiplex PCR. The V and J calls and clone size are taken from that table; D and trimming were inferred from the DNA. Here the sample spans 120,000 or so clones, about 77% being singletons. Per germline, CDR1 SGHTA and CDR2 FQGNSA. V dropped 4 bases and J dropped 1; count of bases not matched to a gene: 3. This CDR3 has 14 residues. The sample taken for sequencing was peripheral blood. The clonotype comes from a human donor in a cohort sampled during active COVID-19. J is TRBJ2-5 and V is TRBV7-2; TRBD1 aligns across 7 bases. The CDR3 sequence: CASSSGQIQETQYF. Written as DNA, the CDR3 is TGTGCCAGCAGCTCGGGACAGATCCAAGAGACCCAGTACTTC.